The clone carrying this T cell receptor (beta chain) has ten or more counts. Its antigen is not identified. Amplification targeted TCR beta CDR3 regions from RNA transcripts. Primed by the HTBI set, a first-round RT-PCR was run on the TCR CDR3. TCRdb re-called the multiplex PCR reads through MiXCR, storing one row per CDR3 protein. This table has a few hundred thousand distinct CDR3 sequences, 15% to 20% appearing once. This record belongs to a study of T cells in Graves' hyperthyroidism and ophthalmopathy. Findings and caveats of the study: A model of 13 V-J features distinguished ophthalmopathy from stable hyperthyroidism.

Trimming removed 2 bases from V and 4 bases from J, with 14 bases in between. Germline loops: CDR1 MNHGY, CDR2 SAAAGT. The CDR3 consists of 16 residues. The genes are TRBV6-8 and TRBJ2-2; possible D gene TRBD1, 5 bases. The clonotype comes from a man younger than 30 with Graves' ophthalmopathy. Sequencing used blood. CDR3: CASSYPKGQATGELFF. The CDR3 DNA is TGTGCCAGCAGTTACCCCAAGGGGCAGGCCACCGGGGAGCTGTTTTTT.